The T cell receptor (beta chain) under discussion was sequenced for a study of T cell repertoires in cytomegalovirus infection (dated by TCRdb to about 2019). Some background on the complete study: Donor HLA type was relevant to the analysis, as public TCR beta signatures indicated carriage of CMV infection together with the matching HLA type.

Here V drops 4 bases and J drops 10 bases, and the junction holds 13 bases not matched to any gene. As encoded in the germline V gene, CDR1 is MGHRA while CDR2 is YSYEKL. The CDR3 runs 16 amino acids, cysteine and phenylalanine included. Just the 48-base CDR3 DNA is kept, in frame starting at base 1. As to this clonotype: Its antigen is currently not known. There are no base qualities to consult, and no much larger clone falls within one base.

The reads were generated on an Illumina HiSeq 1500. Using fastp at Q25 and MiXCR, TCRdb reprocessed the public reads and kept productive beta chains. Identical CDR3 proteins give one entry, which carries the most common genes and DNA. The sample table contains roughly 130,000 distinct CDR3 sequences; only one count was recorded for 8.8% of them. Jointly, the top ten make up 9.5% to 13% of the sample. The study at large found these results: Cumulative frequency of public TCR beta family members discriminated carriers of CMV infection plus the relevant HLA type in this cohort and an independent roughly 340-donor cohort. The ex vivo response was dominated by HLA-C-restricted CMV-specific TCR beta clonotypes, and the single most frequent clonotype in two of eight donors was supplied by these HLA-C-restricted clonotypes.

Sequenced input: PBMCs. The source of this sequence is a human donor in good health (CMV status not recorded). Some clones in this sample may be carry-over from other donors' samples. The rearrangement combines TRBV4-1 with TRBJ2-1, and 10 bases in between align with TRBD1. CDR3 reads: CASSLQGDRGFWEQFF. The DNA sequence is TGCGCCAGCAGCCTTCAAGGGGACAGGGGCTTTTGGGAGCAGTTCTTC.